Listed below are T cell receptor beta chains from one sample, sequenced in a study of early T cells in non-severe SARS-CoV-2 infection. TCRdb reprocessed the 5' RACE reads with MiXCR, giving one entry per CDR3 protein. The data show tens of thousands of distinct CDR3 sequences, more than 4% seen once. The sequencing input was whole blood. Every receptor here comes from an adult who was a healthcare worker with PCR-confirmed SARS-CoV-2 infection or an uninfected control (not recorded which). CDR3s include the opening cysteine and the closing phenylalanine or tryptophan. Fields, in order: J gene, V gene, clone size, D gene, CDR3 DNA, CDR3 protein. The D gene is left open where the match is weak. Clone sizes are given selectively: once, few, many, or a class where the clone is expanded.

J: TRBJ2-3
V: TRBV29-1
size: many
D: TRBD2
DNA: TGCAGCGTTTTGGGACTACCAAACCACACAGATACGCAGTATTTT
CDR3: CSVLGLPNHTDTQYF

J: TRBJ2-3
V: TRBV11-2
size: many
D: .
DNA: TGTGCCAGCAACCAACTCCTTGGAGGCACAGATACGCAGTATTTT
CDR3: CASNQLLGGTDTQYF

J: TRBJ1-6
V: TRBV4-1
size: many
D: .
DNA: TGCGCCAGCAGCCAAGATCAAGACCGGGCGGCACCCCTCCACTTT
CDR3: CASSQDQDRAAPLHF

J: TRBJ2-3
V: TRBV6-1
size: many
D: .
DNA: TGTGCCAGCACACCGGAGACTGACACTAGCACAGATACGCAGTATTTT
CDR3: CASTPETDTSTDTQYF

J: TRBJ2-3
V: TRBV7-3
size: .
D: .
DNA: TGTGCCAGCAGCTTACAGGCTCGCACAGATACGCAGTATTTT
CDR3: CASSLQARTDTQYF

J: TRBJ1-2
V: TRBV10-3
size: .
D: .
DNA: TGTGCCATCAGTGATGAGGGAGGAGTGGATGGCTACACCTTC
CDR3: CAISDEGGVDGYTF

J: TRBJ2-5
V: TRBV10-2
size: many
D: TRBD1
DNA: TGCGCCAGCAGTGCCCCGGGACAGGCGGGGACCCAGTACTTC
CDR3: CASSAPGQAGTQYF

J: TRBJ2-7
V: TRBV20-1
size: many
D: .
DNA: TGCAGTGCTAGAGCGACGTCGGGCTGGAATGGGGGCGAGCAGTACTTC
CDR3: CSARATSGWNGGEQYF

J: TRBJ1-2
V: TRBV5-5
size: many
D: .
DNA: TGTGCCAGCAGCTACGGGGAAGCTAACTATGGCTACACCTTC
CDR3: CASSYGEANYGYTF

J: TRBJ1-2
V: TRBV18
size: many
D: TRBD1
DNA: TGTGCCAGCTCACCACAACCGACAGGGACGCATGGCTACACCTTC
CDR3: CASSPQPTGTHGYTF

J: TRBJ2-7
V: TRBV30
size: .
D: TRBD1
DNA: TGTGCCTGGAGTAGGGGACAGCAATACGAGCAGTACTTC
CDR3: CAWSRGQQYEQYF

J: TRBJ2-1
V: TRBV24-1
size: .
D: TRBD1
DNA: TGTGCCACCAGTGATCCTGACAGGGGGCGGTGGAATGAGCAGTTCTTC
CDR3: CATSDPDRGRWNEQFF

J: TRBJ1-4
V: TRBV30
size: few
D: .
DNA: TGTGCCTGGAGACTTCAATCCTGGCTAGGCTCCAATGAAAAACTGTTTTTT
CDR3: CAWRLQSWLGSNEKLFF

J: TRBJ2-7
V: TRBV10-3
size: many
D: TRBD2
DNA: TGTGCCATCAGTAGGCTCGGGACTAGCGGGAACGAGCAGTACTTC
CDR3: CAISRLGTSGNEQYF

J: TRBJ2-1
V: TRBV9
size: .
D: .
DNA: TGTGCCAGCAGCGTAGACGGGGTCCCAGGCAATGAGCAGTTCTTC
CDR3: CASSVDGVPGNEQFF

J: TRBJ1-2
V: TRBV20-1
size: many
D: .
DNA: TGCAGTGCTAGAGAAATAAGCGGGCCTTTGTATGGCTACACCTTC
CDR3: CSAREISGPLYGYTF

J: TRBJ1-2
V: TRBV12-3/TRBV12-4
size: many
D: TRBD1
DNA: TGTGCCAGCAGATTCTCTGGGACAGGGTATGGCTACACCTTC
CDR3: CASRFSGTGYGYTF

J: TRBJ1-4
V: TRBV28
size: many
D: .
DNA: TGTGCCAGCAGTTTACAGGGAGTTAATGAAAAACTGTTTTTT
CDR3: CASSLQGVNEKLFF

J: TRBJ1-1
V: TRBV4-2
size: few
D: .
DNA: TGTGCCAGCAGCCGACCAAACGACAGCCCGAACACTGAAGCTTTCTTT
CDR3: CASSRPNDSPNTEAFF